This T cell receptor beta chain is from a study of cytomegalovirus exposure and HLA in healthy donors. Whole-study findings and limits: As was reported, the classifier diagnosed cytomegalovirus status with high specificity and sensitivity.

Sequencing used immunoSEQ multiplex PCR; TCRdb keeps in-frame clones, though not all of them. This sample has about 38,000 clones, with approximately 92% found just once. On this clone itself: Its antigen is currently unknown.

Germline values: CDR1 SGHNT, CDR2 YYREEE (reference sequence). The CDR3 contains 15 residues. Sequenced sample: PBMCs. The clonotype originates from a man aged 18-30 years in good health and CMV-seronegative. The chain recombines TRBV5-4 with TRBJ2-5; 7 bases map to TRBD1. The DNA end lines up better with TRBJ2-7; the J call may be wrong. The CDR3 loop reads CASSTRKQGAYEQYF. The CDR3 DNA is TGTGCCAGCAGCACCCGAAAGCAGGGGGCCTACGAGCAGTACTTC.